This T cell receptor beta chain was documented in a study of blood T cells in healthy people across ages. This clonotype was counted once. A second PCR of about 7 to 11 cycles used a sample-barcoded 5' primer and a J-beta primer mix. From the 5' RACE reads, TCRdb called clonotypes with MiXCR, one entry per CDR3 protein. The sample has 1.5 million to 2 million distinct CDR3 sequences, around half seen once. There are 17 residues in the CDR3. Germline CDR1 is SEHNR and CDR2 is FQNEAQ (reference sequence). Trimming took 2 bases from V and 2 from J, leaving 17 bases between them. The receptor's source is a woman in her thirties or forties in good health. The chain uses TRBV7-9 and TRBJ2-3; the D is unclear. The sequencing sample was made of blood. CDR3 coding DNA: TGTGCCAGCAGCTTAAGACCCCGAGCGACCCACACAGATACGCAGTATTTT. This translates into CASSLRPRATHTDTQYF.